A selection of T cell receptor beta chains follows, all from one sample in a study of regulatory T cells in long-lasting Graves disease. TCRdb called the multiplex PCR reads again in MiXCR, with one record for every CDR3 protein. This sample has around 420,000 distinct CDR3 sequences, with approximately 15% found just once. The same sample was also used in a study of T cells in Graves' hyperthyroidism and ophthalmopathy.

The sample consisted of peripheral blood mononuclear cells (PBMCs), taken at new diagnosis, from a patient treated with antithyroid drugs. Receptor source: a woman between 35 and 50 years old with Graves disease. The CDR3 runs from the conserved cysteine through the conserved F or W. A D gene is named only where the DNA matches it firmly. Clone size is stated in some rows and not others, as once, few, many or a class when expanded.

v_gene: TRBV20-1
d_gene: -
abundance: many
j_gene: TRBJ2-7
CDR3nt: TGCAGTGCTTTAACGGGAGTGGCGGCCTACGAGCAGTACTTC
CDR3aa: CSALTGVAAYEQYF

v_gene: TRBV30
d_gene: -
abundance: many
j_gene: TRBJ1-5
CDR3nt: TGTGCCTGGAGTGCTGGTGGGGATCAGCCCCAGCATTTT
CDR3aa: CAWSAGGDQPQHF

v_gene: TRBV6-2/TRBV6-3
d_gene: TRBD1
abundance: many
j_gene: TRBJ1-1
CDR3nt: TGTGCCAGCAGTTCGCGGACAGGGACGAGGACTGAAGCTTTCTTT
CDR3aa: CASSSRTGTRTEAFF

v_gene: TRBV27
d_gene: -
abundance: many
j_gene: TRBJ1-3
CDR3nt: TGTGCCAGCAGTTTAACGGGACTCTCTGGAAACACCATATATTTT
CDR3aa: CASSLTGLSGNTIYF

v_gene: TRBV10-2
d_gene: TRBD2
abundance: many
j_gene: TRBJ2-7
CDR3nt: TGCGCCAGCAGATCACTAGCGGGAAGCCCTTACGAGCAGTACTTC
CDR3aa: CASRSLAGSPYEQYF

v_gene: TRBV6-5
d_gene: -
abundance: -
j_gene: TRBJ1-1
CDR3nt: TGTGCCAGCAGTTACGATGGCAGGGGTACTGAAGCTTTCTTT
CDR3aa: CASSYDGRGTEAFF

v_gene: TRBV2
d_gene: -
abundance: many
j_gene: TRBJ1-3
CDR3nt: TGTGCCAGCAGTGACCCGGGCGGGAGGCTACCGGGAAACACCATATATTTT
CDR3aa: CASSDPGGRLPGNTIYF

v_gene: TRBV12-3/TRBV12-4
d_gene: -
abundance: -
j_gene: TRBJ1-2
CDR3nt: TGTGCCAGCAGTTCCACAGGGACGCCTAACTATGGCTACACCTTC
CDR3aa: CASSSTGTPNYGYTF

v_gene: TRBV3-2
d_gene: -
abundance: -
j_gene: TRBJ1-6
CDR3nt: TGTGCCAGCAGCCTCTCGACAGGGGTAAGATCACCCCTCCACTTT
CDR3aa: CASSLSTGVRSPLHF

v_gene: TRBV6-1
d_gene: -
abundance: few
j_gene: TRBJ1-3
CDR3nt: TGTGCCAGCAGTGAATCCGGGCCTGGAAACACCATATATTTT
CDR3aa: CASSESGPGNTIYF

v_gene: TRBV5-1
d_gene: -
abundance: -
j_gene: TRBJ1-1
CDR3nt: TGCGCCAGCAGCTTTGATTCTGGCGCGATCCACTCCGGGACACCACTCTACACTGAAGCTTTCTTT
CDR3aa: CASSFDSGAIHSGTPLYTEAFF

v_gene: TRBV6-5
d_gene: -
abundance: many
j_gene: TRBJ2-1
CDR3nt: TGTGCCAGCAGTTACGGGCTAGCCTCTACCTACAATGAGCAGTTCTTC
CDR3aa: CASSYGLASTYNEQFF

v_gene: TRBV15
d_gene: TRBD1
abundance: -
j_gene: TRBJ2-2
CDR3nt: TGTGCCACCAGCAGAGATCTCGGGACAGGGGGAGTCGGGGAGCTGTTTTTT
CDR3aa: CATSRDLGTGGVGELFF

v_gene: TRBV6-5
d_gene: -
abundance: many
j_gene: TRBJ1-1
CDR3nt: TGTGCCAGCAGTTGGCAAGGGCCCTCTTCGAAAGCTTTCTTT
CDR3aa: CASSWQGPSSKAFF

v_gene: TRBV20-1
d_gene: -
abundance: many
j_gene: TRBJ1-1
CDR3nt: TGCAGTGCTAGAGTTTCGGGCAGGGGCTATGAAGCTTTCTTT
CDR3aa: CSARVSGRGYEAFF

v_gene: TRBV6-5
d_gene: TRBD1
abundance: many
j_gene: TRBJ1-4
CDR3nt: TGTGCCAGCAGTTTACAGGGGCTAGATGAAAAACTGTTTTTT
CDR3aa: CASSLQGLDEKLFF

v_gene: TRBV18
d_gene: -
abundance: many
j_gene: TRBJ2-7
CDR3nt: TGTGCCAGCTCACCACTTTTCTTCGGCGAGCAGTACTTC
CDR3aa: CASSPLFFGEQYF

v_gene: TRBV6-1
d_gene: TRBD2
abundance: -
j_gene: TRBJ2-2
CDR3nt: TGTGCCAGCGGGACTAGCGGTTTTTGGAGTTTTTCATCCGGGGAGCTGTTTTTT
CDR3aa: CASGTSGFWSFSSGELFF

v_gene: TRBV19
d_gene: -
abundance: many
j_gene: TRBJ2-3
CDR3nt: TGTGCCAGTAGTATCATCGCTAGCACAGATACGCAGTATTTT
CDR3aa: CASSIIASTDTQYF

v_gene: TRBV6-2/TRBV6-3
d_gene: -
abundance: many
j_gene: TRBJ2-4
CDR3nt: TGTGCCAGCAGTTTGACAGTAGCCAAAAACATTCAGTACTTC
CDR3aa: CASSLTVAKNIQYF

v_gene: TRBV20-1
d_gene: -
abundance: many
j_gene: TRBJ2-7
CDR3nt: TGCAGTGCTAGTTCACATGCGAGCTCCTACGAGCAGTACTTC
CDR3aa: CSASSHASSYEQYF

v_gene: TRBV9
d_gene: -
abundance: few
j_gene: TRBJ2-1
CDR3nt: TGTGCCAGCAGCCTAGAGGCCCTTTTGGATGAGCAGTTCTTC
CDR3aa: CASSLEALLDEQFF

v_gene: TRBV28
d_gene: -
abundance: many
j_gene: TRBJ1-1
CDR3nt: TGTGCCAGCAGTTCCTCTGGCGGACAGCGAGAAGCTTTCTTT
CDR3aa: CASSSSGGQREAFF

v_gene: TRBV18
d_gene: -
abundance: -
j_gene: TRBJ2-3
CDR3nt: TGTGCCAGCTCACATGGAAGAGGGCGAAACACAGATACGCAGTATTTT
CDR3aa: CASSHGRGRNTDTQYF

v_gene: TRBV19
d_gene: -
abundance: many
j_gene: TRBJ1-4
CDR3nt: TGTGCCAGTAGTATACGGGTGTCCGGTGAAAAACTGTTTTTT
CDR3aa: CASSIRVSGEKLFF

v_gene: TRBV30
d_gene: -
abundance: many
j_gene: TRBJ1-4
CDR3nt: TGTGCCTGGAGTTTCGGCCTTAATGAAAAACTGTTTTTT
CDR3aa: CAWSFGLNEKLFF

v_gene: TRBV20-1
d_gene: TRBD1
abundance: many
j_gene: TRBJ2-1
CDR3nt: TGCAGTGCTAGCGGCAGGGGGCTCTACAATGAGCAGTTCTTC
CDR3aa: CSASGRGLYNEQFF

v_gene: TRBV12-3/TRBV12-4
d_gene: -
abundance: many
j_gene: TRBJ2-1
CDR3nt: TGTGCCAGCAGTCCCACACAGAGCTCCTACAATGAGCAGTTCTTC
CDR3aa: CASSPTQSSYNEQFF